This T cell receptor (beta chain) was captured in a study of shared clonotypes between healthy human individuals. V gave up 11 bases and J gave up 1 base; unmatched junction bases: 12. Germline CDR1 MNHEY, CDR2 SMNVEV (reference sequence). This CDR3 contains 17 residues. CD8 cells classed as naive were CD45RO-negative and positively selected for CCR7, excluding terminally differentiated effector memory CD45RA+ cells. Some clones are missing from TCRdb's copy, which holds only in-frame ones; the method was immunoSEQ multiplex PCR. The sample consists of about 550,000 clones, around 95% of them appearing once.

The chain combines TRBV27 with TRBJ2-6; 9 nucleotides match TRBD1. The sequencing sample was made of naive CD8+ T cells sorted from blood. The receptor was derived from a woman in her 30s in good health. In DNA form, the CDR3 reads TGTGCCCCTGAACCGGGACAGGGTCTTTCTGGGGCCAACGTCCTGACTTTC. This codes for CAPEPGQGLSGANVLTF.